Each of the 26 T cell receptor beta chains below was sequenced from the same sample in a study of PD-L1 blockade in urothelial cancer. Time point given: pretreatment peripheral blood. Clones were read by immunoSEQ multiplex PCR, and TCRdb kept only the in-frame ones, dropping some. The sample has about 72,000 clones; around 87% are singletons. The material sequenced was PBMCs, taken around atezolizumab (anti-PD-L1) treatment. These receptors all stem from a man aged 55-75 years with urothelial cancer.

V and J are TRBV6-6 and TRBJ2-7; a possible D gene is TRBD1 (5 bases). The germline V gene encodes CDR1 MNHNY and CDR2 SVGAGI (reference sequence). Trimming stripped 2 bases from V and 0 bases from J, with 11 bases between. The CDR3 is 15 residues long. The CDR3 loop is CASSYDGRASYEQYF. CDR3 bases: TGTGCCAGCAGTTACGACGGCAGGGCCTCCTACGAGCAGTACTTC.

This clone has only one observation. This chain links TRBV27 with TRBJ2-7; tentatively, D is TRBD2 (6 bases). This CDR3 contains 16 residues. Per germline, CDR1 MNHEY and CDR2 SMNVEV (reference sequence). The V end lost 4 bases, the J end lost 3 bases, and 19 bases lay between the germline ends. The CDR3 bases are TGTGCCAGCAGTTCCGCCGGCGGCGGGGTGTTCTACGAGCAGTACTTC. Residues: CASSSAGGGVFYEQYF.

The CDR3 loop is CASSEGLPGQLQANDEAGNTIYF. Written as DNA, the CDR3 is TGTGCCAGCAGCGAGGGCCTACCGGGACAGCTACAGGCCAACGATGAAGCTGGAAACACCATATATTTT. The rearrangement joins TRBV9 to TRBJ1-3, with TRBD1 identical over 7 bases. In germline, CDR1 is SGDLS, CDR2 YYNGEE. This CDR3 is built from 23 residues. V lost 3 bases, J lost 2 bases, and 29 bases stayed unmatched.

CDR3 sequence (DNA): TGCGCCAGCAGCCAGAGACTAGCGTCTCCAACAGATACGCAGTATTTT. Translated, it gives CASSQRLASPTDTQYF. The chain combines TRBV4-1 with TRBJ2-3; 8 bases map to TRBD2. The CDR3 contains 16 residues. Germline loops: CDR1 MGHRA, CDR2 YSYEKL. V was clipped by 3 bases and J by 3 bases; unmatched bases: 8.

This chain links TRBV11-3 with TRBJ1-2; 7 nucleotides line up with TRBD1. This CDR3 is 15 amino acids long. With V trimmed by 5 bases and J by 4 bases, 10 bases remained unmatched. Germline-derived CDR1 and CDR2 are SGHNT and YENEEA. The CDR3: CASSPRDSQTYGYTF. The CDR3 DNA follows: TGTGCCAGCAGCCCCCGGGACAGCCAAACCTATGGCTACACCTTC.

V is TRBV28 and J is TRBJ1-2; 7 nucleotides line up with TRBD1. The CDR3 extends over 16 amino acids. Germline CDR1 is MDHEN and CDR2 is SYDVKM. The J segment lost 6 bases and the V segment lost 4 bases, leaving 14 bases of the junction unmatched. The DNA of the CDR3 is TGTGCCAGCAGTTCCCACCAGCCCGACAGGGTCGATGGCTACACCTTC. Protein: CASSSHQPDRVDGYTF.

The chain carries TRBV2 and TRBJ1-4; the match to TRBD1 covers 11 bases. The germline V gene has CDR1 SNHLY and CDR2 FYNNEI. This CDR3 is 13 amino acids long. V dropped 4 bases and J dropped 8; count of bases not matched to a gene: 0. Written as DNA, the CDR3 is TGTGCCAGCAGTGGGGACAGGGGGGAAAAACTGTTTTTT. Amino acid sequence: CASSGDRGEKLFF.

The chain combines TRBV5-4 with TRBJ2-7, with TRBD2 matching over 13 bases. CDR1 and CDR2 from the germline V gene are SGHNT and YYREEE (reference sequence). Losses at the gene ends were 3 bases for V and 4 bases for J; bases not matched to a gene: 4. This CDR3 region has 15 residues. CDR3 bases: TGTGCCAGCAGCTCCAGACTAGCGGGGGGATACGAGCAGTACTTC. It specifies CASSSRLAGGYEQYF.

The chain has TRBV19 and TRBJ2-6; D might be TRBD1 (6 bases). The CDR3 extends over 19 amino acids. V lost 6 bases and J lost 0, with 21 bases in between. Germline CDR1 reads LNHDA; CDR2 reads SQIVND (reference sequence). The CDR3 region has the DNA TGTGCCAGTAGGACCCGACTGGGGCAGGGGATCTCTGGGGCCAACGTCCTGACTTTC. It specifies CASRTRLGQGISGANVLTF.

This clone was recorded only once. The V call is TRBV5-1, the J call TRBJ2-1; no clear D gene. The V and J ends lost 7 bases and 5 bases respectively, with 7 bases between them. Germline CDR1 and CDR2: SGHRS and YFSETQ. The CDR3 is made up of 11 amino acids. The CDR3, as DNA: TGCGCCAGCCATACAGACAATGAGCAGTTCTTC. Translated, it gives CASHTDNEQFF.

The chain recombines TRBV11-2 with TRBJ1-1, with D unclear. CDR1 is SGHAT, CDR2 FQNNGV, per germline. Trimming left V 0 bases short and J 5 bases short, with 10 bases between. The CDR3 is made up of 14 amino acids. As DNA, the CDR3 is TGTGCCAGCAGCTTAGATAGGCGGGTTACTGAAGCTTTCTTT. Amino acids: CASSLDRRVTEAFF.

The chain couples TRBV18 to TRBJ1-1; 9 nucleotides match TRBD1. Germline values: CDR1 KGHSH, CDR2 LQKENI. The CDR3 extends over 16 amino acids. Trimming at V came to 3 bases and at J to 3 bases, leaving 8 bases not matched to a gene. CDR3: CASSPRDRARDTEAFF. CDR3 DNA: TGTGCCAGCTCACCCCGGGACAGGGCTAGGGACACTGAAGCTTTCTTT. Full variable domain (missing parts from reference TRBV18 and TRBJ1-1): NAGVMQNPRHLVRRRGQEARLRCSPMKGHSHVYWYRQLPEEGLKFMVYLQKENIIDESGMPKERFSAEFPKEGPSILRIQQVVRGDSAAYFCASSPRDRARDTEAFFGQGTRLTVV.

The chain couples TRBV11-1 to TRBJ2-1; maybe TRBD1 (5 bases). The CDR3 sequence is 11 residues long. Germline-derived CDR1 and CDR2 are SGHAT and FQDESV (reference sequence). With 5 bases removed from V and 12 bases from J, the gap between germline ends came to 11 bases. This CDR3 reads CASSGRVGQFF. The DNA for the CDR3 is TGTGCCAGCAGCGGCAGGGTTGGGCAGTTCTTC. Supplemented by reference TRBV11-1 and TRBJ2-1, the full variable domain reads EAEVAQSPRYKITEKSQAVAFWCDPISGHATLYWYRQILGQGPELLVQFQDESVVDDSQLPKDRFSAERLKGVDSTLKIQPAELGDSAMYLCASSGRVGQFFGPGTRLTVL.

The chain joins TRBV7-2 to TRBJ1-4, with D perhaps matching TRBD1 (5 bases). V lost 1 base and J 0 bases, leaving 9 bases between the germline ends. The germline V gene encodes CDR1 SGHTA and CDR2 FQGNSA. CDR3 length: 16 amino acids. DNA for the CDR3: TGTGCCAGCAGCTTAGGGGCAGGGACAACTAATGAAAAACTGTTTTTT. Residues: CASSLGAGTTNEKLFF.

The V and J genes are TRBV5-1 and TRBJ2-3, with TRBD2 matching over 8 bases. With 1 base clipped from V and 4 bases from J, the junction kept 11 bases outside the gene matches. CDR1 is SGHRS and CDR2 is YFSETQ in the germline V gene. CDR3 length equals 17 residues. The CDR3 DNA sequence: TGCGCCAGCAGCTTGTCCGGGCGGGGGGCCTTCGCAGATACGCAGTATTTT. As protein: CASSLSGRGAFADTQYF.

This clone was observed a few times. The chain is built from TRBV10-1 and TRBJ2-1; TRBD1 might be the D (6 bases). This CDR3 has 15 residues. Per germline, CDR1 WNHNN and CDR2 SYGVQD (reference sequence). The V end was cut by 8 bases, the J end by 9 bases, with 23 bases between. As DNA, the CDR3 is TGCGCCAGCCGCCCTGGGGGCCAGTACCTGGGTGAGCAGTTCTTC. This translates into CASRPGGQYLGEQFF.

This clone was observed once. The chain carries TRBV5-4 and TRBJ1-1; maybe TRBD1 (5 bases). Per germline, CDR1 SGHNT and CDR2 YYREEE (reference sequence). Trimming stripped 0 bases from V and 4 bases from J, with 16 bases between. CDR3 length equals 16 residues. The CDR3 spells CASSLEWGVGSTEAFF. CDR3 bases: TGTGCCAGCAGCTTGGAGTGGGGGGTTGGGAGCACTGAAGCTTTCTTT.

The chain joins TRBV9 to TRBJ2-6, with TRBD1 matching 7 bases. The CDR3 covers 18 residues. V gave up 0 bases and J gave up 0 bases; unmatched junction bases: 6. Germline CDR1 and CDR2: SGDLS and YYNGEE. In DNA form, the CDR3 reads TGTGCCAGCAGCGTAGCTACGGGACAGAGCTCTGGGGCCAACGTCCTGACTTTC. Protein sequence: CASSVATGQSSGANVLTF.

This clone was seen only a few times. V and J are TRBV2 and TRBJ1-5, with 9 bases lining up with TRBD1. Germline CDR1 and CDR2: SNHLY and FYNNEI. The CDR3 length is 15 residues. The V segment lost 4 bases and the J segment 9 bases; nucleotides outside the gene matches: 10. The CDR3 nucleotides read TGTGCCAGCAGTGTCTCGGGACAGGGTCTTTTGCCCCAGCATTTT. Translation gives CASSVSGQGLLPQHF.

V usage is TRBV7-2 and J usage is TRBJ2-3; 15 positions agree with TRBD2. Germline V gene lookup returns CDR1 SGHTA and CDR2 FQGNSA. V trimming: 3 bases; J trimming: 7 bases; junction bases outside the gene matches: 8. This CDR3 is built from 17 residues. The CDR3 protein is CASSFGLAGGRGNTQYF. The CDR3 nucleotides read TGTGCCAGCAGCTTCGGACTAGCGGGGGGGCGGGGGAATACGCAGTATTTT.

V usage is TRBV6-6 and J usage is TRBJ2-3, with a possible D match to TRBD1 (6 bases). Germline V CDR1 and CDR2: MNHNY, SVGAGI (reference sequence). This CDR3 has 15 residues. Between the trimmed V and J ends, which lost 2 bases and 1 base, there was a span of 10 bases. For the CDR3, the DNA is TGTGCCAGCAGTTACGGAGCAGGGGGCACAGATACGCAGTATTTT. Translated: CASSYGAGGTDTQYF.

This clone has more than one count but fewer than ten. The V and J genes are TRBV2 and TRBJ2-7; 14 bases fit TRBD2. Germline loops: CDR1 SNHLY, CDR2 FYNNEI. V was pared by 1 base and J by 1 base, with 6 bases of the junction left unmatched. The CDR3 length is 18 residues. Here the CDR3 reads CASSEGTSGGLRSYEQYF. The CDR3 region has the DNA TGTGCCAGCAGTGAAGGGACTAGCGGGGGGCTGAGGTCCTACGAGCAGTACTTC.

This clone has only a few counts. The J gene is TRBJ2-3, the V gene TRBV5-1; 15 positions match TRBD2. CDR1 SGHRS and CDR2 YFSETQ come from the germline V gene. This CDR3 is 16 amino acids long. V lost 4 bases and J lost 5; bases outside the gene matches: 5. CDR3 residues: CASSRGTSGGLDTQYF. Written as DNA, the CDR3 is TGCGCCAGCAGCCGTGGGACTAGCGGGGGGTTAGATACGCAGTATTTT.

The V and J genes are TRBV27 and TRBJ2-1; TRBD2 aligns across 8 bases. V gave up 5 bases and J gave up 3 bases; unmatched junction bases: 6. Germline lookup yields CDR1 MNHEY and CDR2 SMNVEV (reference sequence). The CDR3 runs 15 residues. This CDR3 is CASSEPGLGYNEQFF. CDR3 nucleotide sequence: TGTGCCAGCAGTGAACCGGGACTAGGCTACAATGAGCAGTTCTTC.

This clone was observed a handful of times. The J gene is TRBJ2-7, the V gene TRBV6-6; TRBD2 agrees at 13 bases. J was trimmed by 4 bases and V by 6 bases; bases with no gene match: 6. CDR1 and CDR2 from the germline V gene are MNHNY and SVGAGI (reference sequence). The CDR3 has 15 residues. The CDR3 spells CASSQLAGGPYEQYF. CDR3 DNA sequence: TGTGCCAGCAGCCAACTAGCGGGGGGGCCGTACGAGCAGTACTTC.

The genes are TRBV30 and TRBJ2-1, with TRBD1 matching over 8 bases. With V trimmed by 5 bases and J by 8 bases, 11 bases remained unmatched. CDR1 is GTSNPN, CDR2 SVGIG, per germline (reference sequence). This CDR3 has 14 residues. The CDR3 DNA reads TGTGCCTGGGGGGTGGCAGGGGGCACGGATGAGCAGTTCTTC. The encoded protein is CAWGVAGGTDEQFF. Combining the CDR3 with reference TRBV30 and TRBJ2-1 gives the whole variable domain SQTIHQWPATLVQPVGSPLSLECTVEGTSNPNLYWYRQAAGRGLQLLFYSVGIGQISSEVPQNLSASRPQDRQFILSSKKLLLSDSGFYLCAWGVAGGTDEQFFGPGTRLTVL.